This T cell receptor beta chain was captured in a study of CD8 T cells in ankylosing spondylitis. Each TCR beta library was made by quantitative 5'-RACE that incorporated molecular barcodes. TCRdb reprocessed the 5' RACE reads via MiXCR and lists one record per CDR3 protein. The sample records fewer than 550,000 distinct CDR3 sequences, approximately 5.3% being singletons. This clonotype was detected many times. Its antigen is still unknown. Study results and caveats: CD8+ cells made up the disease-linked clones, which were relatively rare in peripheral blood. Matched synovial fluid from ankylosing spondylitis patients was reported to be enriched for disease-linked clones. Certain motif variants had earlier appeared in reactive arthritis synovial fluid and blood. A TCR beta motif of eight highly homologous variants appeared characteristic of ankylosing spondylitis blood.

The CDR3 runs to 13 residues. V was pared by 6 bases and J by 6 bases, with 14 bases between. Germline-derived CDR1 and CDR2 are SGHTA and FQGNSA. The chain combines TRBV7-2 with TRBJ1-2; TRBD1 might be the D (6 bases). Input material: blood, either unsorted or a sorted T cell fraction (not recorded which). The TCR sequence derives from a male donor with ankylosing spondylitis. The CDR3: CASSRDRRNGYTF. CDR3 nucleotides: TGTGCCAGCAGTCGTGACAGGAGAAATGGCTACACCTTC.